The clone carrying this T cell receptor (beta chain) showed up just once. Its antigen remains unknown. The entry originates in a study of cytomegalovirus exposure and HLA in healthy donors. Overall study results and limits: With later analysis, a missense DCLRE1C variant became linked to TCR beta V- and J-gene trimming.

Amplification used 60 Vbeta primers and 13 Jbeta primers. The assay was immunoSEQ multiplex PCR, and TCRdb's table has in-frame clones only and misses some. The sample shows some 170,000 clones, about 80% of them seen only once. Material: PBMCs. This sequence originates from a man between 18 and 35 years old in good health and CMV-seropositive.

The CDR3 DNA reads as TGTGCCAGCAGGAAGGGACTAGCGGACACCGGGGAGCTGTTTTTT. Protein product: CASRKGLADTGELFF. This chain connects TRBV6-5 to TRBJ2-2, with 11 bases matching TRBD2. Germline CDR1 and CDR2: MNHEY and SVGAGI. The CDR3 contains 15 residues. J gave up 3 bases and V 6 bases, and 3 bases lay outside the gene matches.